Presented here are 31 T cell receptor beta chains from one specimen sequenced in a study of control samples from healthy donors and cancer patients. Measured with immunoSEQ multiplex PCR; TCRdb has only the in-frame clones, and not every one. The table has about 140,000 clones, about 90% seen once. The sample consisted of blood. These receptors were obtained from a young man in good health.

The chain is built from TRBV18 and TRBJ1-2, with 12 bases aligning to TRBD1. CDR3 length: 16 amino acids. The trim removed 0 bases at V and 7 bases at J, leaving 6 bases unmatched. Germline V gene data show CDR1 as KGHSH and CDR2 as LQKENI. CDR3 sequence reads: CASSPPRGQGAFGYTF. CDR3 nucleotide sequence: TGTGCCAGCTCACCACCGAGGGGACAGGGGGCGTTTGGCTACACCTTC.

The chain uses TRBV6-5 and TRBJ2-5, with 11 bases fitting TRBD1. CDR3 length: 14 amino acids. The V gene's germline CDR1 is MNHEY and CDR2 SVGAGI. The ends lost 8 bases at V and 4 bases at J; junction bases unmatched: 6. CDR3 in amino acids: CASESGTGGETQYF. The CDR3 bases are TGTGCCAGCGAGTCCGGGACAGGGGGAGAGACCCAGTACTTC.

This sequence joins TRBV7-9 and TRBJ1-1; the match to TRBD1 covers 8 bases. Trimming removed 4 bases from V and 2 bases from J; junction bases left unmatched: 6. Germline V gene data show CDR1 as SEHNR and CDR2 as FQNEAQ (reference sequence). CDR3 length: 15 residues. DNA of the CDR3: TGTGCCAGCAGCTCGCCCGGACAGGGAAACACTGAAGCTTTCTTT. It codes for CASSSPGQGNTEAFF. The full variable domain, its missing parts supplied by reference TRBV7-9 and TRBJ1-1, is DTGVSQNPRHKITKRGQNVTFRCDPISEHNRLYWYRQTLGQGPEFLTYFQNEAQLEKSRLLSDRFSAERPKGSFSTLEIQRTEQGDSAMYLCASSSPGQGNTEAFFGQGTRLTVV.

V gene TRBV10-3 combines with J gene TRBJ1-2, with 9 bases aligning to TRBD1. The CDR3 length is 17 residues. Germline V gene sequence: CDR1 ENHRY, CDR2 SYGVKD. Trimming cost V 5 bases and J 1 base; bases outside gene matches: 11. The CDR3 here is CAISKLGQGLGNYGYTF. The CDR3 coding sequence is TGTGCCATCAGTAAGCTGGGACAGGGCTTGGGTAACTATGGCTACACCTTC.

The chain employs TRBV4-3 and TRBJ2-3; weak D call: TRBD2 (5 bases). The ends were cut back, 3 bases at V and 7 bases at J, with 11 bases in the middle. CDR1 and CDR2 (germline): LGHNA, YSLEER. The CDR3 contains 13 residues. In DNA form, the CDR3 reads TGCGCCAGCAGCCATTCACTAGATAATACGCAGTATTTT. Its protein product is CASSHSLDNTQYF.

The J gene is TRBJ2-3, the V gene TRBV10-1; D gene uncertain. Trimming removed 6 bases at V and 6 bases at J, with 10 bases between. CDR1 WNHNN and CDR2 SYGVQD come from the germline V gene (reference sequence). This CDR3 has 12 amino acids. The CDR3 nucleotides are TGCGCCAGCAGAAGGGCCGGGGATACGCAGTATTTT. This sequence encodes CASRRAGDTQYF.

The rearrangement uses TRBV11-2 and TRBJ1-2; the match to TRBD1 covers 8 bases. The CDR3 totals 15 residues. Germline lookup yields CDR1 SGHAT and CDR2 FQNNGV. J gave up 4 bases and V 1 base, and 5 bases lay outside the gene matches. This CDR3 is CASSLVGTGPYGYTF. The CDR3 region has the DNA TGTGCCAGCAGCTTAGTCGGGACAGGACCCTATGGCTACACCTTC.

V is TRBV6-5 and J is TRBJ2-2; D remains ambiguous. V lost 6 bases and J lost 8, with 10 bases in between. The germline V gene encodes CDR1 MNHEY and CDR2 SVGAGI. The CDR3 is 12 amino acids. CDR3 DNA sequence: TGTGCCAGCAGGCCCCTCGCGGGGGAGCTGTTTTTT. Translation: CASRPLAGELFF.

This chain connects TRBV25-1 to TRBJ1-1; D not resolved. The CDR3 loop spans 13 amino acids. Trimming left V 5 bases short and J 8 bases short, with 15 bases between. The germline V gene has CDR1 MGHDK and CDR2 SYGVNS. The CDR3 loop is CASSYGRPGEAFF. The CDR3 DNA follows: TGTGCCAGCAGTTATGGGCGGCCCGGCGAAGCTTTCTTT.

The rearrangement links TRBV11-2 to TRBJ2-1; a possible D gene is TRBD1 (5 bases). CDR1 and CDR2 from the germline V gene are SGHAT and FQNNGV. V was clipped by 5 bases and J by 0 bases, with 17 bases between them. This CDR3 comprises 17 residues. CDR3 region: CASSPPRGASSYNEQFF. The CDR3 nucleotides read TGTGCCAGCAGCCCACCTAGGGGCGCGAGCTCCTACAATGAGCAGTTCTTC. The whole variable domain, remainder taken from reference TRBV11-2 and TRBJ2-1, is EAGVAQSPRYKIIEKRQSVAFWCNPISGHATLYWYQQILGQGPKLLIQFQNNGVVDDSQLPKDRFSAERLKGVDSTLKIQPAKLEDSAVYLCASSPPRGASSYNEQFFGPGTRLTVL.

On this clone itself: One junction end does not reproduce the germline sequence, and a read error may be involved. The chain has TRBV5-4 and TRBJ1-2; unclear D gene. CDR3 size: 16 residues. Germline lookup yields CDR1 SGHNT and CDR2 YYREEE (reference sequence). CDR3 nucleotides: TGTGCCAGCAGTTTGGGGAGGGCCCCCTTGAACTATGGCTACACCTTC. It yields the protein CASSLGRAPLNYGYTF.

The CDR3 loop is CASSRSNTGELFF. CDR3 bases: TGTGCCAGCTCAAGGTCGAACACCGGGGAGCTGTTTTTT. The V gene is TRBV18, the J gene TRBJ2-2; D gene uncertain. V shed 5 bases and J shed 0 bases, with 4 bases lying between them. Per germline, CDR1 KGHSH and CDR2 LQKENI. This CDR3 has 13 amino acids.

This clone has just one count. The rearrangement links TRBV27 to TRBJ1-1; D gene unclear. CDR3 length: 13 residues. The germline V gene has CDR1 MNHEY and CDR2 SMNVEV (reference sequence). V was cut by 2 bases and J by 1 base, with 5 bases left in between. The CDR3 here is CASSLGQNTEAFF. CDR3 nucleotides: TGTGCCAGCAGTTTAGGGCAGAACACTGAAGCTTTCTTT.

V is TRBV7-7 and J is TRBJ1-2; weak D call: TRBD1 (6 bases). The CDR3 consists of 13 residues. CDR1 and CDR2 (germline): SSHAT, FNYEAQ (reference sequence). Trimming removed 5 bases from V and 5 bases from J, with 12 bases in between. The CDR3 bases are TGTGCCAGCAGCCCAGGGGCAGGGTATGGCTACACCTTC. Its translation is CASSPGAGYGYTF.

The CDR3 bases are TGTGCCAGCAGCCTACCCGGGACTGAGTATGGCTACACCTTC. It encodes CASSLPGTEYGYTF. The chain couples TRBV7-9 to TRBJ1-2; D possibly corresponds to TRBD1 (5 bases). The CDR3 totals 14 residues. The V end lost 5 bases, the J end lost 5 bases, and 15 bases lay between the germline ends. Germline V CDR1 and CDR2: SEHNR, FQNEAQ (reference sequence). Combining the CDR3 with reference TRBV7-9 and TRBJ1-2 gives the whole variable domain DTGVSQNPRHKITKRGQNVTFRCDPISEHNRLYWYRQTLGQGPEFLTYFQNEAQLEKSRLLSDRFSAERPKGSFSTLEIQRTEQGDSAMYLCASSLPGTEYGYTFGSGTRLTVV.

The chain joins TRBV6-6 to TRBJ2-5; 7 bases match TRBD1. Germline values: CDR1 MNHNY, CDR2 SVGAGI (reference sequence). This CDR3 contains 12 residues. Trimming removed 8 bases from V and 1 base from J; junction bases left unmatched: 1. The CDR3 region is CASGQVQETQYF. Here the CDR3 DNA reads TGTGCCAGCGGACAGGTCCAAGAGACCCAGTACTTC.

The CDR3 coding sequence is TGTGTGGAGCGGGGGGGGCCTCAAGAGACCCAGTACTTC. This codes for CVERGGPQETQYF. J is TRBJ2-5 and V is TRBV24-1; 10 positions match TRBD2. The CDR3 extends over 13 amino acids. Germline V gene lookup returns CDR1 KGHDR and CDR2 SFDVKD.

The chain couples TRBV28 to TRBJ1-2; no definite D call. V lost 1 base and J lost 10, with 16 bases in between. Germline CDR1 is MDHEN and CDR2 is SYDVKM. The CDR3 is made up of 14 amino acids. CDR3 region: CASSLLVRLDYYTF. The CDR3 DNA follows: TGTGCCAGCAGTTTATTGGTCCGATTAGATTACTACACCTTC.

V gene TRBV3-1 (or the pseudogene TRBV3-2) combines with J gene TRBJ1-2, with 8 bases aligning to TRBD1. CDR1 and CDR2 from the germline V gene are LGHDT and YNNKEL (reference sequence). V lost 2 bases to trimming and J lost 3 bases; unmatched junction nucleotides: 5. The CDR3 is 15 residues long. The DNA of the CDR3 is TGTGCCAGCAGCCAAATGCAGGGGGCTTACTATGGCTACACCTTC. This gives the protein CASSQMQGAYYGYTF.

This clone is a singleton in its sample. This chain uses TRBV4-2 with TRBJ1-6, with 9 bases lining up with TRBD1. This CDR3 has 16 amino acids. Trimming removed 0 bases from V and 8 bases from J; junction bases left unmatched: 5. Germline CDR1 is LGHNA and CDR2 is YNFKEQ. The CDR3 nucleotides are TGTGCCAGCAGCCAAGATTGGGACAGGGATGATTCACCCCTCCACTTT. It yields the protein CASSQDWDRDDSPLHF.

V usage is TRBV6-2 or TRBV6-3 and J usage is TRBJ1-6; D unresolved. The CDR3 sequence is 15 residues long. CDR1 MNHEY and CDR2 SVGEGT come from the germline V gene. V was cut by 6 bases and J by 9 bases, with 18 bases left in between. CDR3 protein: CASSRTHISGSPLHF. DNA for the CDR3: TGTGCCAGCAGCCGAACACACATCTCCGGTTCACCCCTCCACTTT.

V usage is TRBV11-3 and J usage is TRBJ2-2, with D unresolved. CDR3 size: 13 residues. The V end lost 0 bases, the J end lost 4 bases, and 3 bases lay between the germline ends. CDR1 is SGHNT, CDR2 YENEEA, per germline. The CDR3 loop reads CASSLEGTGELFF. The CDR3 DNA reads as TGTGCCAGCAGCTTAGAGGGCACCGGGGAGCTGTTTTTT.

The V call is TRBV6-5, the J call TRBJ1-5, with D possibly being TRBD1 (6 bases). This CDR3 has 14 residues. Germline V gene lookup returns CDR1 MNHEY and CDR2 SVGAGI. The V gene lost 5 bases and the J gene lost 3 bases, with 11 bases spanning the gap. The CDR3 DNA follows: TGTGCCAGCAGTACGGGACAAATCAATCAGCCCCAGCATTTT. This encodes CASSTGQINQPQHF.

Concerning this clone itself: Other DNA sequences from this sample encode an identical CDR3 as well. The rearrangement links TRBV7-9 to TRBJ1-1; D might be TRBD1 (5 bases). The CDR3 loop spans 14 amino acids. The V gene's germline CDR1 is SEHNR and CDR2 FQNEAQ (reference sequence). The ends were cut back, 5 bases at V and 1 base at J, with 11 bases in the middle. The CDR3 loop reads CASSLLTGNTEAFF. The CDR3 DNA follows: TGTGCCAGCAGCCTTCTCACAGGGAACACTGAAGCTTTCTTT.

The chain combines TRBV19 with TRBJ1-5, with D hard to call. The germline V gene has CDR1 LNHDA and CDR2 SQIVND (reference sequence). The CDR3 loop spans 14 amino acids. The V end lost 7 bases, the J end lost 0 bases, and 10 bases lay between the germline ends. The CDR3 bases are TGTGCCAGTACCCCCCTTTATAGCAATCAGCCCCAGCATTTT. Its translation: CASTPLYSNQPQHF.

The chain recombines TRBV13 with TRBJ1-1, with 7 bases matching TRBD1. Germline V CDR1 and CDR2: PRHDT, FYEKMQ (reference sequence). The trim removed 5 bases at V and 2 bases at J, leaving 11 bases unmatched. The CDR3 contains 16 residues. CDR3 nucleotide sequence: TGTGCCAGCAGCATCCGGGGACAGTACTTTAACACTGAAGCTTTCTTT. It is translated as CASSIRGQYFNTEAFF.

The rearrangement links TRBV29-1 to TRBJ2-2; D remains ambiguous. V lost 7 bases to trimming and J lost 2 bases, with 11 bases between them. Germline V gives CDR1 SQVTM, CDR2 ANQGSEA. The CDR3 length is 13 residues. CDR3 bases: TGCAGCGCGCAAGAGTCAAACACCGGGGAGCTGTTTTTT. This encodes CSAQESNTGELFF.

The V gene is TRBV3-1 (or the pseudogene TRBV3-2), the J gene TRBJ1-2; D is unresolved. Looked up from germline, CDR1 is LGHDT and CDR2 is YNNKEL (reference sequence). CDR3 length equals 14 residues. The germline V and J ends were trimmed by 0 bases and 1 base, with 6 bases remaining between them. The DNA for the CDR3 is TGTGCCAGCAGCCAAGAACTGATTAACTATGGCTACACCTTC. Its translation is CASSQELINYGYTF.

The chain combines TRBV6-5 with TRBJ2-5; 8 bases line up with TRBD2. Trimming took 8 bases from V and 1 from J; bases not matched to a gene: 6. This CDR3 spans 14 amino acids. In germline, CDR1 is MNHEY, CDR2 SVGAGI. CDR3 amino acids: CASGRTSFQETQYF. In DNA form, the CDR3 reads TGTGCCAGCGGACGGACTAGCTTCCAAGAGACCCAGTACTTC.

The V call is TRBV15, the J call TRBJ1-2; no firm D call. From germline, CDR1 is LNHNV and CDR2 YYDKDF (reference sequence). This CDR3 is 16 amino acids long. V was clipped by 0 bases and J by 0 bases, with 11 bases between them. Written as DNA, the CDR3 is TGTGCCACCAGCAGAGACCGACTGGGAGCTAACTATGGCTACACCTTC. Amino acid sequence: CATSRDRLGANYGYTF.

Written as DNA, the CDR3 is TGTGCCAGCAGTTTAGGGACAGGGCAGGAAAAACTGTTTTTT. The encoded protein is CASSLGTGQEKLFF. The chain carries TRBV27 and TRBJ1-4; 9 bases map to TRBD1. V gave up 2 bases and J gave up 8 bases; unmatched junction bases: 3. CDR1 and CDR2 (germline): MNHEY, SMNVEV (reference sequence). The CDR3 consists of 14 residues.